Listed here are 29 T cell receptor beta chains from one sample, sequenced in a study of neurological immune-mediated disorders. TCRdb passed the 5' RACE reads through MiXCR, listing each CDR3 protein once. This table holds some 46,000 distinct CDR3 sequences, 4.5% found once. Sequencing input: PBMCs. The receptors originated from a woman aged 60 to 75 with multiple sclerosis.

The sample holds many counts of this clonotype. The J gene is TRBJ1-5, the V gene TRBV20-1, with 7 nucleotides matching TRBD1. The CDR3 contains 14 residues. Losses at the gene ends were 6 bases for V and 2 bases for J; bases not matched to a gene: 7. Germline CDR1 is DFQATT and CDR2 is SNEGSKA (reference sequence). CDR3 protein: CSAIQGLGNQPQHF. Here the CDR3 DNA reads TGCAGTGCAATACAGGGGCTCGGCAATCAGCCCCAGCATTTT.

This clonotype has a count of ten or more. The V and J genes are TRBV12-3 or TRBV12-4 and TRBJ1-2, with a weak D call TRBD1 (6 bases). The CDR3 extends over 14 amino acids. V lost 2 bases, J lost 0 bases, and 7 bases lay in between. The CDR3 coding sequence is TGTGCCAGCAGTTTACCAGGGGCTAACTATGGCTACACCTTC. Translating gives CASSLPGANYGYTF.

This clonotype was observed at least ten times. This chain uses TRBV20-1 with TRBJ2-1; D uncertain. V lost 3 bases, J lost 8 bases, and 11 bases lay in between. The length of the CDR3 is 12 residues. Germline V lookup: CDR1 DFQATT, CDR2 SNEGSKA (reference sequence). The CDR3 bases are TGCAGTGCTAGTCTGGCCCTGGATGAGCAGTTCTTC. Encoded protein: CSASLALDEQFF.

This clonotype was found many times. V and J are TRBV2 and TRBJ1-1; D gene ambiguous. Trimming shortened V by 5 bases and J by 2 bases, and 12 bases separated the two germline ends. The CDR3 covers 14 residues. Germline CDR1 reads SNHLY; CDR2 reads FYNNEI. In DNA form, the CDR3 reads TGTGCCAGCAGTCTCGATACATCTAACACTGAAGCTTTCTTT. As protein: CASSLDTSNTEAFF.

This clonotype was recorded a few times. V is TRBV5-1 and J is TRBJ2-2; D gene unclear. Germline CDR1 and CDR2: SGHRS and YFSETQ. V dropped 4 bases and J dropped 0 bases, with 10 bases sitting between them. The CDR3 is made up of 15 amino acids. Here the CDR3 reads CASSRTGANTGELFF. In DNA form, the CDR3 reads TGCGCCAGCAGCCGGACGGGCGCGAACACCGGGGAGCTGTTTTTT.

By its share, this clonotype is medium-sized. This chain connects TRBV5-1 to TRBJ1-5; 7 bases match TRBD1. This CDR3 has 15 amino acids. Germline V gives CDR1 SGHRS, CDR2 YFSETQ. Losses at the gene ends were 2 bases for V and 9 bases for J; bases not matched to a gene: 11. Here the CDR3 DNA reads TGCGCCAGCAGCTTACCGGGACAGCGGTTAGGGCCCCAGCATTTT. Translation gives CASSLPGQRLGPQHF.

This clonotype was recorded at least ten times. The chain links TRBV6-5 to TRBJ1-5, with D hard to call. CDR1 is MNHEY and CDR2 is SVGAGI in the germline V gene. V gave up 5 bases and J gave up 5 bases, with 10 bases separating them. The CDR3 is 13 amino acids. In DNA, the CDR3 is TGTGCCAGCAGTACGGACGACTATCAGCCCCAGCATTTT. Amino acid sequence: CASSTDDYQPQHF.

The chain joins TRBV29-1 to TRBJ1-1; TRBD1 is a possible D gene (6 bases). Trimming shortened V by 4 bases and J by 1 base, and 10 bases separated the two germline ends. Germline CDR1 reads SQVTM; CDR2 reads ANQGSEA. The CDR3 contains 13 residues. In DNA form, the CDR3 reads TGCAGCGTTGTTCGGACAGAGAACACTGAAGCTTTCTTT. It translates to CSVVRTENTEAFF.

This clonotype was recorded many times. The gene calls are TRBV10-3 and TRBJ2-3; TRBD1 matches at 7 bases. The V gene end was trimmed by 10 bases and the J gene end by 4 bases; junction bases not matched to a gene: 5. CDR3 length: 12 amino acids. Germline CDR1 reads ENHRY; CDR2 reads SYGVKD. The CDR3 DNA follows: TGTGCCACCCGGACAGGAGCAGATACGCAGTATTTT. Translation: CATRTGADTQYF.

The chain recombines TRBV24-1 with TRBJ2-5; D may be TRBD1 (6 bases). Germline lookup yields CDR1 KGHDR and CDR2 SFDVKD. Trimming cost V 3 bases and J 2 bases, with 9 bases left between them. This CDR3 has 14 residues. The CDR3 protein is CATSDPDSQETQYF. The DNA of the CDR3 is TGTGCCACCAGTGATCCGGACAGTCAAGAGACCCAGTACTTC.

The rearrangement links TRBV20-1 to TRBJ1-1; D call uncertain. Germline CDR1 is DFQATT and CDR2 is SNEGSKA (reference sequence). The CDR3 has 12 residues. V was pared by 2 bases and J by 8 bases, with 12 bases between. Here the CDR3 DNA reads TGCAGTGCTAGAATACCAACCGCGGAAGCTTTCTTT. As protein: CSARIPTAEAFF.

There are many counts of this clonotype. V and J are TRBV5-5 and TRBJ2-3; D is uncertain. CDR1 SGHKS and CDR2 YYEKEE come from the germline V gene (reference sequence). CDR3 length: 12 residues. The V end was cut by 7 bases, the J end by 6 bases, with 12 bases between. The CDR3 DNA reads TGTGCCAGCCTCGGGCGGAGTGATACGCAGTATTTT. Translation: CASLGRSDTQYF.

V gene TRBV7-9 combines with J gene TRBJ2-1, with TRBD2 identical over 11 bases. Trimming cost V 0 bases and J 6 bases; bases outside gene matches: 7. Germline V gene data show CDR1 as SEHNR and CDR2 as FQNEAQ (reference sequence). The CDR3 is 17 amino acids. CDR3 sequence reads: CASSLAFSGRGGNEQFF. DNA for the CDR3: TGTGCCAGCAGCTTAGCCTTTAGCGGGAGGGGCGGCAATGAGCAGTTCTTC.

There are many counts of this clonotype. The V gene is TRBV11-2, the J gene TRBJ1-1; tentative D call: TRBD1 (5 bases). Germline CDR1 reads SGHAT; CDR2 reads FQNNGV. The CDR3 runs to 14 residues. Trimming stripped 3 bases from V and 4 bases from J, with 12 bases between. As DNA, the CDR3 is TGTGCCAGCAGCTTGGCCGGGGCCTTCACTGAAGCTTTCTTT. Translation gives CASSLAGAFTEAFF. The full variable domain, completed using reference TRBV11-2 and TRBJ1-1, is EAGVAQSPRYKIIEKRQSVAFWCNPISGHATLYWYQQILGQGPKLLIQFQNNGVVDDSQLPKDRFSAERLKGVDSTLKIQPAKLEDSAVYLCASSLAGAFTEAFFGQGTRLTVV.

The V gene is TRBV29-1, the J gene TRBJ1-1; 8 positions agree with TRBD1. CDR1 SQVTM and CDR2 ANQGSEA come from the germline V gene. The CDR3 is 14 residues long. J lost 1 base, V lost 7 bases, and 8 bases had no gene match. CDR3 nucleotides: TGCAGCGCCGCCCGGACAGGGAGGAACACTGAAGCTTTCTTT. Translated: CSAARTGRNTEAFF. The full variable domain, its missing parts supplied by reference TRBV29-1 and TRBJ1-1, is SAVISQKPSRDICQRGTSLTIQCQVDSQVTMMFWYRQQPGQSLTLIATANQGSEATYESGFVIDKFPISRPNLTFSTLTVSNMSPEDSSIYLCSAARTGRNTEAFFGQGTRLTVV.

This clonotype was observed many times. The chain employs TRBV3-1 and TRBJ2-2; TRBD2 matches at 9 bases. The CDR3 spans 17 residues. Germline CDR1 reads LGHDT; CDR2 reads YNNKEL (reference sequence). V lost 4 bases to trimming and J lost 3 bases; unmatched junction nucleotides: 9. Here the CDR3 reads CASSPFPQREDTGELFF. Here the CDR3 DNA reads TGTGCCAGCAGCCCTTTTCCGCAGCGGGAGGACACCGGGGAGCTGTTTTTT. The full variable domain, rest sourced from reference TRBV3-1 and TRBJ2-2, is DTAVSQTPKYLVTQMGNDKSIKCEQNLGHDTMYWYKQDSKKFLKIMFSYNNKELIINETVPNRFSPKSPDKAHLNLHINSLELGDSAVYFCASSPFPQREDTGELFFGEGSRLTVL.

This clonotype was counted many times. The rearrangement joins TRBV29-1 to TRBJ2-3; D remains ambiguous. CDR3 length equals 13 residues. Trimming shortened V by 4 bases and J by 2 bases, and 10 bases separated the two germline ends. CDR1 and CDR2 from the germline V gene are SQVTM and ANQGSEA. The CDR3 here is CSVVGKYTDTQYF. In nucleotides, the CDR3 is TGCAGCGTTGTGGGCAAGTACACAGATACGCAGTATTTT.

This clonotype was recorded at least ten times. This chain joins TRBV12-3 or TRBV12-4 and TRBJ1-2; no definite D call. This CDR3 has 14 residues. Between the trimmed V and J ends, which lost 4 bases and 4 bases, there was a span of 13 bases. CDR3: CASSYGEWGYGYTF. The CDR3 nucleotides are TGTGCCAGCAGTTATGGCGAATGGGGCTATGGCTACACCTTC.

The sample holds one count of this clonotype. This clone may be a read error of a much larger clone one base away. This chain joins TRBV7-8 and TRBJ2-7, with TRBD2 as a possible D gene (5 bases). Trimming took 2 bases from V and 2 from J, leaving 10 bases between them. The germline V gene has CDR1 SGHVS and CDR2 FQNEAQ. The CDR3 is 14 residues long. The CDR3 coding sequence is TGTGCCAGCAGCTTACCGGGGATGACCTACGAGCAGTACTTC. As protein: CASSLPGMTYEQYF.

This clonotype was counted many times. The J gene is TRBJ1-1, the V gene TRBV20-1; possible D gene TRBD1, 5 bases. Trimming shortened V by 1 base and J by 5 bases, and 14 bases separated the two germline ends. This CDR3 contains 14 residues. CDR1 and CDR2 (germline): DFQATT, SNEGSKA (reference sequence). The CDR3 here is CSARGSGWGTEAFF. CDR3 nucleotides: TGCAGTGCTAGAGGGTCGGGTTGGGGGACTGAAGCTTTCTTT.

The V call is TRBV3-1, the J call TRBJ2-3; D is possibly TRBD1 or TRBD2 (5 bases each). The germline V gene encodes CDR1 LGHDT and CDR2 YNNKEL (reference sequence). V lost 0 bases, J lost 3 bases, and 10 bases lay in between. This CDR3 is 15 amino acids long. The CDR3 sequence is CASSQDEGLTDTQYF. For the CDR3, the DNA is TGTGCCAGCAGCCAAGATGAGGGGCTGACAGATACGCAGTATTTT.

This clonotype was counted many times. J is TRBJ1-5 and V is TRBV6-2 or TRBV6-3; 7 positions match TRBD1. The CDR3 covers 13 residues. V lost 6 bases to trimming and J lost 7 bases; unmatched junction nucleotides: 6. Germline CDR1 reads MNHEY; CDR2 reads SVGEGT. The DNA for the CDR3 is TGTGCCAGCAGAGACGGGACAGTCCAGCCCCAGCATTTT. It translates to CASRDGTVQPQHF.

There are many counts of this clonotype. This CDR3 is CSAIVSLSSNTGELFF. The DNA for the CDR3 is TGCAGTGCGATAGTTTCCCTATCTTCGAACACCGGGGAGCTGTTTTTT. The rearrangement uses TRBV20-1 and TRBJ2-2, with D uncertain. Trimming removed 6 bases at V and 0 bases at J, with 17 bases between. Germline CDR1 and CDR2: DFQATT and SNEGSKA (reference sequence). This CDR3 has 16 amino acids.

This clonotype was seen repeatedly, ten times or more. The chain joins TRBV5-1 to TRBJ2-5; perhaps TRBD1 as D (6 bases). V lost 3 bases and J lost 0, with 6 bases in between. The V gene's germline CDR1 is SGHRS and CDR2 YFSETQ. The CDR3 runs to 13 residues. The CDR3 DNA sequence: TGCGCCAGCAGCTGGGACAACCAAGAGACCCAGTACTTC. Amino acids: CASSWDNQETQYF.

The sample holds many counts of this clonotype. CDR3 nucleotides: TGCGCCAGCAGCTTGGACGGACCCTACGAGCAGTACTTC. Its translation: CASSLDGPYEQYF. J is TRBJ2-7 and V is TRBV5-1; D is unresolved. Germline CDR1 reads SGHRS; CDR2 reads YFSETQ. The CDR3 extends over 13 amino acids. Trimming pared 0 bases from V and 2 bases from J, leaving 6 bases between. Full variable domain (remainder filled in from reference TRBV5-1 and TRBJ2-7): KAGVTQTPRYLIKTRGQQVTLSCSPISGHRSVSWYQQTPGQGLQFLFEYFSETQRNKGNFPGRFSGRQFSNSRSEMNVSTLELGDSALYLCASSLDGPYEQYFGPGTRLTVT.

This clonotype was picked up many times. This chain connects TRBV11-2 to TRBJ2-5; TRBD2 agrees at 10 bases. The CDR3 is 17 residues long. Per the germline V gene, CDR1 is SGHAT and CDR2 is FQNNGV. Unmatched junction bases numbered 9, after V lost 3 bases and J lost 2 bases. The DNA of the CDR3 is TGTGCCAGCAGCTTGCCTAGCGGGAGCTTATGGCAAGAGACCCAGTACTTC. Residues: CASSLPSGSLWQETQYF.

This clonotype came up many times. The CDR3 spells CASSLGVDEKLFF. DNA of the CDR3: TGCGCCAGCAGCTTGGGTGTGGACGAAAAACTGTTTTTT. The V call is TRBV5-1, the J call TRBJ1-4, with unresolved D. V shed 0 bases and J shed 8 bases, with 8 bases lying between them. This CDR3 region has 13 residues. Germline V CDR1 and CDR2: SGHRS, YFSETQ.

This clonotype appeared many times. This chain joins TRBV5-4 and TRBJ2-1; 9 bases map to TRBD1. The CDR3 contains 15 residues. CDR1 is SGHNT, CDR2 YYREEE, per germline (reference sequence). V gave up 0 bases and J gave up 8 bases; unmatched junction bases: 6. The CDR3 region is CASSLETGGRDEQFF. As DNA, the CDR3 is TGTGCCAGCAGCTTGGAGACAGGGGGTCGGGATGAGCAGTTCTTC.

The sample holds many counts of this clonotype. The genes are TRBV29-1 and TRBJ1-2; 9 nucleotides line up with TRBD1. The CDR3 has 14 amino acids. CDR1 is SQVTM, CDR2 ANQGSEA, per germline. V was clipped by 6 bases and J by 7 bases; unmatched bases: 12. CDR3 sequence (DNA): TGCAGCGTACCGCCGGGACAGGGAGTATCTGGCTACACCTTC. Its protein product is CSVPPGQGVSGYTF. Supplemented by reference TRBV29-1 and TRBJ1-2, the full variable domain reads SAVISQKPSRDICQRGTSLTIQCQVDSQVTMMFWYRQQPGQSLTLIATANQGSEATYESGFVIDKFPISRPNLTFSTLTVSNMSPEDSSIYLCSVPPGQGVSGYTFGSGTRLTVV.